What follows are 28 T cell receptor beta chains derived from one specimen sequenced in a study of T cell changes during pregnancy in multiple sclerosis (dated by TCRdb to between 2018 and 2021). Receptor amplification or capture employed the immunoSEQ multiplex PCR assay. The table was pulled from immuneACCESS by TCRdb, which kept in-frame rearrangements only. Such tables lose some clones; where checked, under half of the loss comes from unresolved V genes, and the rest has no known cause. This sample is represented by tens of thousands of clones; 85% to 90% of them were singletons. The ten most abundant clones make up about 5.1% of the sample. The specimen was peripheral blood, collected after pregnancy. These receptors were taken from a female donor in good health, enrolled as a control in a pregnancy study.

This clone was counted between two and nine times. The J gene is TRBJ1-1, the V gene TRBV28; TRBD1 might be the D (5 bases). The germline V gene has CDR1 MDHEN and CDR2 SYDVKM. The CDR3 consists of 11 residues. Trimming removed 6 bases from V and 4 bases from J, with 6 bases in between. The CDR3 here is CASRRGTEAFF. CDR3 sequence (DNA): TGTGCCAGCAGAAGGGGCACTGAAGCTTTCTTT.

The rearrangement joins TRBV5-4 to TRBJ1-4, with a tentative D call TRBD1 (6 bases). There are 12 residues in the CDR3. CDR1 SGHNT and CDR2 YYREEE come from the germline V gene (reference sequence). The V and J ends lost 2 bases and 15 bases respectively, with 14 bases between them. The CDR3 sequence is CASSFERGLMFF. The CDR3 DNA follows: TGTGCCAGCAGCTTTGAAAGGGGGTTGATGTTTTTT.

The J gene is TRBJ2-1, the V gene TRBV7-3; 13 nucleotides agree with TRBD2. The V segment lost 4 bases and the J segment 3 bases; nucleotides outside the gene matches: 9. CDR3 length: 18 amino acids. Germline V gene lookup returns CDR1 SGHTA and CDR2 FQGTGA. In DNA form, the CDR3 reads TGTGCCAGCAGCTCACCCCAGGGACTAGCGGGGATCTACAATGAGCAGTTCTTC. Translation gives CASSSPQGLAGIYNEQFF.

The rearrangement uses TRBV7-6 and TRBJ1-5, with D maybe TRBD1 (5 bases). This CDR3 has 16 residues. The ends were cut back, 5 bases at V and 0 bases at J, with 14 bases in the middle. Germline loops: CDR1 SGHVS, CDR2 FNYEAQ. This CDR3 is CASSLGASYSNQPQHF. Written as DNA, the CDR3 is TGTGCCAGCAGCCTAGGGGCAAGTTATAGCAATCAGCCCCAGCATTTT.

This sequence joins TRBV18 and TRBJ2-5; maybe TRBD2 (5 bases). V was cut by 3 bases and J by 6 bases, with 11 bases left in between. The germline gives CDR1 KGHSH, CDR2 LQKENI. The CDR3 is made up of 13 amino acids. The CDR3 bases are TGTGCCAGCTCACCGGGAGATATGAAGACCCAGTACTTC. As protein: CASSPGDMKTQYF.

CDR3 residues: CASSLSGYTGELFF. The CDR3 DNA sequence: TGTGCCAGCAGCTTAAGCGGATACACCGGGGAGCTGTTTTTT. V gene TRBV7-2 combines with J gene TRBJ2-2, with D tentatively TRBD2 (5 bases). The V and J ends lost 2 bases and 3 bases respectively, with 7 bases between them. Germline assignment: CDR1 SGHTA and CDR2 FQGNSA. The CDR3 covers 14 residues.

This chain joins TRBV19 and TRBJ1-5; TRBD1 matches at 8 bases. The V gene's germline CDR1 is LNHDA and CDR2 SQIVND (reference sequence). The length of the CDR3 is 15 residues. The V gene end was trimmed by 1 base and the J gene end by 5 bases; junction bases not matched to a gene: 4. This CDR3 reads CASSIGTGYDQPQHF. For the CDR3, the DNA is TGTGCCAGTAGTATAGGGACAGGGTATGATCAGCCCCAGCATTTT.

The DNA of the CDR3 is TGTGCCAGCAGCTTACTAGCGAGCACAGATACGCAGTATTTT. This translates into CASSLLASTDTQYF. The rearrangement links TRBV13 to TRBJ2-3, with a weak D call TRBD2 (6 bases). This CDR3 has 14 residues. CDR1 and CDR2 (germline): PRHDT, FYEKMQ (reference sequence). Trimming took off 2 bases at V and 0 bases at J, with 6 bases between the two ends.

The chain links TRBV5-1 to TRBJ2-7; a weak D match, TRBD1 (6 bases). V was shortened by 1 base and J by 4 bases, with 12 bases between the two germline ends. CDR1 is SGHRS, CDR2 YFSETQ, per germline. The CDR3 extends over 14 amino acids. CDR3 coding DNA: TGCGCCAGCAGCTTGCCAGGGGCATGGTACGAGCAGTACTTC. Its translation: CASSLPGAWYEQYF.

The chain couples TRBV4-2 to TRBJ1-5; D is possibly TRBD1 (5 bases). The CDR3 is made up of 17 amino acids. CDR1 and CDR2 (germline): LGHNA, YNFKEQ. The V end lost 1 base, the J end lost 2 bases, and 15 bases lay between the germline ends. CDR3 DNA: TGTGCCAGCAGCCAAGGAATCGGGGGAGTTGGCAATCAGCCCCAGCATTTT. Translated: CASSQGIGGVGNQPQHF.

The count of this clone is one. This chain joins TRBV7-7 and TRBJ1-1; 7 bases are shared with TRBD1. Germline CDR1 is SSHAT and CDR2 is FNYEAQ (reference sequence). The length of the CDR3 is 14 residues. Unmatched junction bases numbered 4, after V lost 5 bases and J lost 1 base. The CDR3, as DNA: TGTGCCAGCAGCCCCCGGACAGGGAACACTGAAGCTTTCTTT. Encoded protein: CASSPRTGNTEAFF. Combining the CDR3 with reference TRBV7-7 and TRBJ1-1 gives the whole variable domain GAGVSQSPRYKVTKRGQDVTLRCDPISSHATLYWYQQALGQGPEFLTYFNYEAQPDKSGLPSDRFSAERPEGSISTLTIQRTEQRDSAMYRCASSPRTGNTEAFFGQGTRLTVV.

Here the CDR3 reads CASSEWDRKETQYF. CDR3 nucleotides: TGTGCCAGCAGTGAATGGGACAGAAAAGAGACCCAGTACTTC. This sequence joins TRBV6-1 and TRBJ2-5; 7 bases agree with TRBD1. The V gene's germline CDR1 is MNHNS and CDR2 SASEGT. Trimming took 2 bases from V and 3 from J; bases not matched to a gene: 3. The CDR3 is made up of 14 amino acids.

The chain combines TRBV6-1 with TRBJ1-1; maybe TRBD1 (5 bases). The germline V gene has CDR1 MNHNS and CDR2 SASEGT. Trimming took off 8 bases at V and 3 bases at J, with 19 bases between the two ends. This CDR3 has 15 amino acids. The CDR3 loop is CASRPPTGWDTEAFF. The CDR3 DNA reads as TGTGCCAGCCGCCCCCCAACAGGTTGGGACACTGAAGCTTTCTTT.

This clone has only a few counts. The chain carries TRBV9 and TRBJ1-1; 11 bases fit TRBD1. The V gene's germline CDR1 is SGDLS and CDR2 YYNGEE. V trimming: 2 bases; J trimming: 11 bases; junction bases outside the gene matches: 5. The CDR3 has 13 residues. CDR3 region: CASSVGQGAEAFF. For the CDR3, the DNA is TGTGCCAGCAGCGTCGGACAGGGGGCCGAGGCTTTCTTT. The entire variable domain, with the rest obtained from reference TRBV9 and TRBJ1-1, is as follows: DSGVTQTPKHLITATGQRVTLRCSPRSGDLSVYWYQQSLDQGLQFLIQYYNGEERAKGNILERFSAQQFPDLHSELNLSSLELGDSALYFCASSVGQGAEAFFGQGTRLTVV.

The chain links TRBV7-9 to TRBJ1-1, with 7 bases matching TRBD1. The trim removed 7 bases at V and 8 bases at J, leaving 7 bases unmatched. Per germline, CDR1 SEHNR and CDR2 FQNEAQ (reference sequence). The CDR3 runs 12 residues. CDR3 nucleotide sequence: TGTGCCAGCAACCCCTGGGACAGAGAAGCTTTCTTT. Its translation: CASNPWDREAFF.

The chain uses TRBV5-4 and TRBJ2-3; 8 nucleotides match TRBD2. CDR3 length: 17 residues. Germline V lookup: CDR1 SGHNT, CDR2 YYREEE (reference sequence). Trimming cost V 0 bases and J 8 bases; bases outside gene matches: 14. The CDR3 nucleotides read TGTGCCAGCAGCTTGGAGGTTCTTGGACTAGCAACTGGTACGCAGTATTTT. As protein: CASSLEVLGLATGTQYF.

V and J are TRBV7-2 and TRBJ2-3; 11 nucleotides align to TRBD2. After removal of 0 bases from V and 0 bases from J, the junction contained 11 bases not matched to a gene. CDR1 and CDR2 from the germline V gene are SGHTA and FQGNSA. The CDR3 length is 20 residues. In DNA form, the CDR3 reads TGTGCCAGCAGCTTAGCCCTCTCCCTAGCGGGGGGCCCTAGCACAGATACGCAGTATTTT. This gives the protein CASSLALSLAGGPSTDTQYF. Looking up the rest from reference TRBV7-2 and TRBJ2-3 gives the full variable domain: GAGVSQSPSNKVTEKGKDVELRCDPISGHTALYWYRQSLGQGLEFLIYFQGNSAPDKSGLPSDRFSAERTGGSVSTLTIQRTQQEDSAVYLCASSLALSLAGGPSTDTQYFGPGTRLTVL.

The V and J genes are TRBV14 and TRBJ1-4, with TRBD1 matching over 8 bases. This CDR3 is built from 17 residues. The V gene's germline CDR1 is SGHDN and CDR2 FVKESK. The ends lost 4 bases at V and 2 bases at J; junction bases unmatched: 9. The CDR3 DNA follows: TGTGCCAGCAGCCGATCGACAGGGGAGACGACTAATGAAAAACTGTTTTTT. It yields the protein CASSRSTGETTNEKLFF.

Only one count was recorded for this clone. This chain uses TRBV30 with TRBJ1-2; the D is unclear. This CDR3 is built from 13 residues. Per the germline V gene, CDR1 is GTSNPN and CDR2 is SVGIG (reference sequence). Trimming took off 0 bases at V and 3 bases at J, with 8 bases between the two ends. The CDR3 spells CAWSVPDYYGYTF. Written as DNA, the CDR3 is TGTGCCTGGAGTGTGCCAGACTACTATGGCTACACCTTC.

V and J are TRBV19 and TRBJ1-3; a weak D match, TRBD1 (5 bases). CDR1 is LNHDA, CDR2 SQIVND, per germline (reference sequence). The CDR3 covers 15 residues. V was clipped by 5 bases and J by 4 bases, with 15 bases between them. CDR3 loop: CASSGRESLGNTIYF. CDR3 nucleotides: TGTGCCAGTAGTGGCAGGGAATCCCTCGGAAACACCATATATTTT.

This clone was observed once. The CDR3 here is CSVDQTDGGGYTF. The CDR3, as DNA: TGCAGCGTTGACCAGACCGACGGGGGTGGCTACACCTTC. V and J are TRBV29-1 and TRBJ1-2, with D possibly matching TRBD1 (5 bases). Germline V gene lookup returns CDR1 SQVTM and CDR2 ANQGSEA. Trimming shortened V by 3 bases and J by 7 bases, and 15 bases separated the two germline ends. CDR3 length: 13 residues.

This chain uses TRBV19 with TRBJ2-7; the match to TRBD1 covers 7 bases. Looked up from germline, CDR1 is LNHDA and CDR2 is SQIVND (reference sequence). This CDR3 region has 19 residues. V shed 6 bases, J shed 4 bases, and the junction held 24 bases outside the gene matches. This CDR3 reads CASSPTRTGHSGGKYEQYF. CDR3 nucleotide sequence: TGTGCCAGTAGCCCGACAAGGACAGGTCACAGTGGGGGAAAATACGAGCAGTACTTC.

The genes are TRBV30 and TRBJ2-5; 9 nucleotides line up with TRBD2. The J segment lost 5 bases and the V segment lost 5 bases, leaving 6 bases of the junction unmatched. This CDR3 is built from 13 residues. The germline V gene has CDR1 GTSNPN and CDR2 SVGIG (reference sequence). The CDR3 DNA reads as TGTGCCTGGGCCGGGACTAGCTTCGAGACCCAGTACTTC. Its translation is CAWAGTSFETQYF.

This clone was seen a single time. The CDR3 sequence: CASSEGADKNGYTF. CDR3 coding DNA: TGTGCCAGCAGTGAAGGGGCAGATAAGAATGGCTACACCTTC. V is TRBV25-1 and J is TRBJ1-2; a weak D match, TRBD1 (5 bases). Looked up from germline, CDR1 is MGHDK and CDR2 is SYGVNS. This CDR3 is 14 amino acids long. V lost 2 bases and J lost 6, with 13 bases in between.

This clone was counted a few times. The chain recombines TRBV11-2 with TRBJ2-7, with 9 positions matching TRBD2. Trimming cost V 2 bases and J 0 bases; bases outside gene matches: 11. Germline V gene sequence: CDR1 SGHAT, CDR2 FQNNGV. This CDR3 has 18 residues. The CDR3 region has the DNA TGTGCCAGCAGCTTAAACAGGATACCGACTAGCGGCTCCTACGAGCAGTACTTC. It is translated as CASSLNRIPTSGSYEQYF.

CDR3 sequence: CASSQDLLQGILNTEAFF. The DNA for the CDR3 is TGTGCCAGCAGCCAAGATCTCTTACAGGGAATTCTGAACACTGAAGCTTTCTTT. J is TRBJ1-1 and V is TRBV4-2; D perhaps matches TRBD1 (6 bases). Germline V CDR1 and CDR2: LGHNA, YNFKEQ. The V end was cut by 0 bases, the J end by 0 bases, with 17 bases between. This CDR3 is 18 amino acids long.

This clone has a single count. The chain combines TRBV11-3 with TRBJ2-7, with D maybe TRBD1 (5 bases). This CDR3 spans 13 amino acids. V lost 3 bases to trimming and J lost 6 bases, with 12 bases between them. CDR1 is SGHNT, CDR2 YENEEA, per germline. The CDR3 here is CASSLSGKSEQYF. The CDR3 region has the DNA TGTGCCAGCAGCTTGTCAGGGAAGAGCGAGCAGTACTTC.

The chain joins TRBV6-1 to TRBJ1-2; perhaps TRBD1 as D (5 bases). The germline V and J ends were trimmed by 2 bases and 8 bases, with 12 bases remaining between them. CDR3 length: 13 amino acids. Germline values: CDR1 MNHNS, CDR2 SASEGT. CDR3 in DNA: TGTGCCAGCAGTGAATGGGCAGGGAGGGGCTACACCTTC. Protein: CASSEWAGRGYTF.